This TCR beta chain stems from a study of blood T cell repertoires in COVID-19. Study context: T cells, B-cell-depleted T cells, or PBMCs provided the cDNA or gDNA that served as material.

Participants' reported clinical history set cohort assignment. Original processing methods: Cell counts per sample came from amplifying reference gene primers. Only in-frame clones appear in the TCRdb table, and some are missing; sequencing was by immunoSEQ multiplex PCR. That table supplies the V and J calls and clone size; D and trimming were determined from the DNA. The sample includes around 300,000 clones, around 90% of them seen just once. The J segment lost 4 bases and the V segment lost 3 bases, leaving 6 bases of the junction unmatched. CDR1 is MNHNS, CDR2 SASEGT, per germline. The CDR3 contains 14 residues.

The sequence was obtained from a woman between 40 and 55 years old who had recovered from COVID-19. The sequencing input was PBMCs or T cells enriched from blood (not recorded which). This sequence joins TRBV6-1 and TRBJ2-7; 7 positions agree with TRBD2. The CDR3 spells CASSELQGGYEQYF. Here the CDR3 DNA reads TGTGCCAGCAGTGAGCTGCAGGGAGGGTACGAGCAGTACTTC.